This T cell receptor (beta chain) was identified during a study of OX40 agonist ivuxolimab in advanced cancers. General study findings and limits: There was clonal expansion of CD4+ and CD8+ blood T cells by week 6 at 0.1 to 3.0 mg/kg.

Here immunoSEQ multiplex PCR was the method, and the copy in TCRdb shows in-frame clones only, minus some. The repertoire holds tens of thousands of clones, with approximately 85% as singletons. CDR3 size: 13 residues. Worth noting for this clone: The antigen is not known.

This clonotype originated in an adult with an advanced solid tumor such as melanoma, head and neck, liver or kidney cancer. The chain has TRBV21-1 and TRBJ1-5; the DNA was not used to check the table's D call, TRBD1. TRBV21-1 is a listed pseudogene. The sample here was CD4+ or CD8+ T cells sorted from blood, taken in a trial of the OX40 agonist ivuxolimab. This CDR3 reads CASSEQGNLPQHF. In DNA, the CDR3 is TGTGCCAGCAGCGAACAGGGGAATCTGCCCCAGCATTTT.